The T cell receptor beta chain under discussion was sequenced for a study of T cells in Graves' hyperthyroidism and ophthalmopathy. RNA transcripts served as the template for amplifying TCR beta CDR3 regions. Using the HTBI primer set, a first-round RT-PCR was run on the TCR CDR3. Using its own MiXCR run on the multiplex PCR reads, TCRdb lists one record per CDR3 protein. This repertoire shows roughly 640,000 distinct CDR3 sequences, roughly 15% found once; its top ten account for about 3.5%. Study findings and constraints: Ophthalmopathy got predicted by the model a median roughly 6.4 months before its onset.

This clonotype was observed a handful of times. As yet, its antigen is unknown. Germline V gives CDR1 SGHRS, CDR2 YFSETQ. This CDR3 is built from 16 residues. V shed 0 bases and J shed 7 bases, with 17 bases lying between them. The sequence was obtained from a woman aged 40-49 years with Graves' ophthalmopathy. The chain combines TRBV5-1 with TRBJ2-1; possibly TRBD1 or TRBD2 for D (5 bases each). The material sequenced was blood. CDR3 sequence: CASSLVGDPMENEQFF. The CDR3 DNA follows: TGCGCCAGCAGCTTGGTGGGGGACCCAATGGAGAATGAGCAGTTCTTC.